The present T cell receptor (beta chain) was sequenced within a study of T cell responses to AZD1222 COVID-19 vaccine. Study-wide points: Nearly half of the spike-specific TCRs reportedly recognize variant regions that carry no mutations.

Note on this clone: Its antigen is undetermined.

The CDR3 has 14 residues. Germline lookup yields CDR1 GTSNPN and CDR2 SVGIG (reference sequence). The V segment lost 5 bases and the J segment 0 bases; nucleotides outside the gene matches: 0. Method: immunoSEQ multiplex PCR; TCRdb's copy keeps in-frame clones and lacks some. This table has about 39,000 clones, roughly 88% appearing once. Sequenced material: peripheral blood, taken 28 days after the second dose of the MenACWY control vaccine. The rearrangement uses TRBV30 and TRBJ2-2; TRBD2 matches 10 bases. The clonotype originates from an adult who received the MenACWY meningococcal vaccine as a control. The CDR3 reads CAWGTSANTGELFF. The CDR3 coding sequence is TGTGCCTGGGGGACTAGCGCGAACACCGGGGAGCTGTTTTTT.